Each of the 23 T cell receptor beta chains below was sequenced from the same sample in a study of Graves' ophthalmopathy and Graves' hyperthyroidism. RNA transcripts served as template for amplifying TCR beta CDR3 sequences. The workflow started with a first-round RT-PCR run with HTBI primers and then moved on to a second-round multiplex PCR. A single record per CDR3 protein comes from TCRdb applying MiXCR to the multiplex PCR reads. The sample records 680,000 or so distinct CDR3 sequences, about 24% being singletons. The sequencing input was peripheral blood. The receptors here all came from a young woman with stable Graves' hyperthyroidism. Some clones in this sample may be carry-over from other donors' samples.

The chain couples TRBV19 to TRBJ2-7; perhaps TRBD1 as D (6 bases). Between the trimmed V and J ends, which lost 4 bases and 3 bases, there was a span of 10 bases. Germline lookup yields CDR1 LNHDA and CDR2 SQIVND (reference sequence). This CDR3 comprises 13 residues. As DNA, the CDR3 is TGTGCCAGTAGTACCTGGGACAACTACGAGCAGTACTTC. Protein product: CASSTWDNYEQYF.

There are a few counts of this clonotype. The chain combines TRBV7-2 with TRBJ1-6; TRBD1 aligns across 7 bases. J gave up 8 bases and V 5 bases, and 9 bases lay outside the gene matches. CDR1 is SGHTA and CDR2 is FQGNSA in the germline V gene. There are 15 residues in the CDR3. The CDR3 DNA follows: TGTGCCAGCAGCCCCTTAGGGGGCAGCGATTCACCCCTCCACTTT. This codes for CASSPLGGSDSPLHF. Combining the CDR3 with reference TRBV7-2 and TRBJ1-6 gives the whole variable domain GAGVSQSPSNKVTEKGKDVELRCDPISGHTALYWYRQSLGQGLEFLIYFQGNSAPDKSGLPSDRFSAERTGGSVSTLTIQRTQQEDSAVYLCASSPLGGSDSPLHFGNGTRLTVT.

This clonotype occurred many times. The chain combines TRBV6-1 with TRBJ1-1; D is uncertain. The V end lost 0 bases, the J end lost 3 bases, and 14 bases lay between the germline ends. This CDR3 is built from 16 residues. Germline CDR1 and CDR2: MNHNS and SASEGT. The CDR3 here is CASSEAPGYADTEAFF. The DNA of the CDR3 is TGTGCCAGCAGTGAAGCTCCGGGCTACGCGGACACTGAAGCTTTCTTT.

This clonotype was seen many times. The V call is TRBV6-1, the J call TRBJ1-1; 7 bases fit TRBD1. V lost 6 bases and J lost 8; bases outside the gene matches: 9. CDR3 size: 13 residues. CDR1 MNHNS and CDR2 SASEGT come from the germline V gene. The CDR3 loop is CASSHGTVQEAFF. In nucleotides, the CDR3 is TGTGCCAGCAGCCACGGGACAGTCCAAGAAGCTTTCTTT.

This clonotype has a count of ten or more. This sequence joins TRBV29-1 and TRBJ1-2, with D maybe TRBD1 (5 bases). Germline lookup yields CDR1 SQVTM and CDR2 ANQGSEA. V was shortened by 0 bases and J by 7 bases, with 12 bases between the two germline ends. The CDR3 covers 13 residues. The CDR3 sequence is CSVEDHGGSGYTF. Written as DNA, the CDR3 is TGCAGCGTTGAAGATCACGGGGGGAGTGGCTACACCTTC.

The chain uses TRBV12-3 or TRBV12-4 and TRBJ1-2; a possible D gene is TRBD1 (5 bases). This CDR3 spans 13 amino acids. V lost 6 bases and J 8 bases, leaving 16 bases between the germline ends. This chain's CDR3 is CASSWDGKRGYTF. The DNA for the CDR3 is TGTGCCAGCAGCTGGGACGGGAAAAGGGGCTACACCTTC.

This clonotype was counted at least ten times. This sequence joins TRBV6-1 and TRBJ1-1; weak D call: TRBD1 (5 bases). Trimming stripped 2 bases from V and 5 bases from J, with 15 bases between. This CDR3 contains 15 residues. Germline assignment: CDR1 MNHNS and CDR2 SASEGT. The CDR3 spells CASSEFGGIRTEAFF. The CDR3 region has the DNA TGTGCCAGCAGTGAATTTGGGGGGATTAGGACTGAAGCTTTCTTT.

This clonotype was seen at least ten times. The V call is TRBV28, the J call TRBJ2-7; D may be TRBD1 (6 bases). V gave up 5 bases and J gave up 0 bases, with 14 bases separating them. The CDR3 is made up of 15 amino acids. Germline V gene sequence: CDR1 MDHEN, CDR2 SYDVKM. The CDR3 DNA follows: TGTGCCAGCAGTCGCTCGACAGGAGGCTCCTACGAGCAGTACTTC. Encoded protein: CASSRSTGGSYEQYF.

This clonotype was detected only a few times. The chain links TRBV7-3 to TRBJ2-7; D is possibly TRBD2 (5 bases). This CDR3 is 14 amino acids long. Germline CDR1 reads SGHTA; CDR2 reads FQGTGA. Trimming stripped 5 bases from V and 5 bases from J, with 16 bases between. CDR3 bases: TGTGCCAGCAGCCTGTCGGCGTCGGGGAACGAGCAGTACTTC. It translates to CASSLSASGNEQYF.

This clonotype was detected many times. This chain uses TRBV12-3 or TRBV12-4 with TRBJ2-7, with TRBD2 identical over 9 bases. The CDR3 sequence is 15 residues long. The V and J ends lost 5 bases and 6 bases, in that order; junction bases with no gene match: 11. CDR3 nucleotide sequence: TGTGCCAGCAGTCCCAGCGGGGGGCCGGTACGCGAGCAGTACTTC. This sequence encodes CASSPSGGPVREQYF.

There are many counts of this clonotype. V gene TRBV11-1 combines with J gene TRBJ2-7; perhaps TRBD2 as D (7 bases). The CDR3 is 18 residues long. Germline V gene data show CDR1 as SGHAT and CDR2 as FQDESV (reference sequence). With 5 bases removed from V and 3 bases from J, the gap between germline ends came to 26 bases. CDR3 residues: CASSKGGAELITNYEQYF. CDR3 DNA sequence: TGTGCCAGCAGCAAAGGGGGGGCAGAACTGATAACTAACTACGAGCAGTACTTC.

This clonotype was counted ten times or more. The chain combines TRBV6-1 with TRBJ1-2; 9 bases line up with TRBD1. Trimming at V came to 2 bases and at J to 8 bases, leaving 9 bases not matched to a gene. CDR1 and CDR2 (germline): MNHNS, SASEGT. This CDR3 is built from 15 residues. CDR3 coding DNA: TGTGCCAGCAGTGAACCCCAGGACAGGGGAGGAGGCTACACCTTC. The encoded protein is CASSEPQDRGGGYTF.

This clonotype showed up many times. The rearrangement joins TRBV28 to TRBJ1-3; possible D gene TRBD1, 6 bases. CDR3 length: 20 residues. Trimming pared 4 bases from V and 2 bases from J, leaving 27 bases between. Germline-derived CDR1 and CDR2 are MDHEN and SYDVKM. In nucleotides, the CDR3 is TGTGCCAGCAGTTCAGCGGGAGGGGGGAGTACTTGGATCGCTGGAAACACCATATATTTT. This gives the protein CASSSAGGGSTWIAGNTIYF.

V usage is TRBV5-5 and J usage is TRBJ1-5; D unresolved. This CDR3 has 16 amino acids. V lost 0 bases, J lost 3 bases, and 13 bases lay in between. From germline, CDR1 is SGHKS and CDR2 YYEKEE (reference sequence). The CDR3 loop is CASSLAGELNNQPQHF. The CDR3 nucleotides are TGTGCCAGCAGCTTGGCTGGGGAACTCAACAATCAGCCCCAGCATTTT. Full variable domain (remainder filled in from reference TRBV5-5 and TRBJ1-5): DAGVTQSPTHLIKTRGQQVTLRCSPISGHKSVSWYQQVLGQGPQFIFQYYEKEERGRGNFPDRFSARQFPNYSSELNVNALLLGDSALYLCASSLAGELNNQPQHFGDGTRLSIL.

There are a few counts of this clonotype. The rearrangement uses TRBV19 and TRBJ2-2, with D tentatively TRBD1 or TRBD2 (6 bases each). CDR1 and CDR2 from the germline V gene are LNHDA and SQIVND (reference sequence). Trimming cost V 5 bases and J 5 bases, with 15 bases left between them. The CDR3 is 15 amino acids. CDR3 nucleotides: TGTGCCAGTAGTCCCTCCGGGGGCCAAACCGGGGAGCTGTTTTTT. Translating it yields CASSPSGGQTGELFF.

The sample holds many counts of this clonotype. The gene calls are TRBV7-3 and TRBJ1-1, with a tentative D call TRBD1 (5 bases). CDR1 SGHTA and CDR2 FQGTGA come from the germline V gene. V shed 0 bases and J shed 6 bases, with 14 bases lying between them. This CDR3 comprises 15 residues. CDR3 amino acids: CASSLTAGPGAEAFF. The CDR3 DNA sequence: TGTGCCAGCAGCTTAACAGCGGGGCCTGGCGCTGAAGCTTTCTTT.

The chain recombines TRBV2 with TRBJ2-7; the match to TRBD2 covers 16 bases. Trimming cost V 8 bases and J 2 bases; bases outside gene matches: 9. The CDR3 is 17 residues long. From germline, CDR1 is SNHLY and CDR2 FYNNEI. The CDR3 DNA reads TGTGCCAGCGGTGGGGGACTAGCGGGAGGGACTACCTACGAGCAGTACTTC. It encodes CASGGGLAGGTTYEQYF.

The chain is built from TRBV5-1 and TRBJ2-7, with 9 bases aligning to TRBD2. Looked up from germline, CDR1 is SGHRS and CDR2 is YFSETQ. The CDR3 spans 16 residues. V lost 0 bases and J lost 5; bases outside the gene matches: 9. The CDR3 spells CASSLGLAEDLDEQYF. CDR3 coding DNA: TGCGCCAGCAGCTTGGGACTAGCGGAAGACCTGGACGAGCAGTACTTC.

The gene calls are TRBV7-2 and TRBJ2-7, with 10 nucleotides matching TRBD2. With V trimmed by 5 bases and J by 4 bases, 8 bases remained unmatched. CDR1 and CDR2 (germline): SGHTA, FQGNSA. CDR3 length equals 15 residues. The CDR3 coding sequence is TGTGCCAGCAGCCCGGCTAGCGGGAGTTGGTACGAGCAGTACTTC. This translates into CASSPASGSWYEQYF.

This clonotype was counted between two and nine times. Since a much larger clone is just one base distant, this may be a read error. This chain joins TRBV6-1 and TRBJ2-7; 9 bases are a match to TRBD1. This CDR3 region has 13 residues. Germline loops: CDR1 MNHNS, CDR2 SASEGT. Trimming removed 4 bases from V and 7 bases from J; junction bases left unmatched: 5. For the CDR3, the DNA is TGTGCCAGCAGTGTCAACAGGGGGCGGGAGCAGTACTTC. Its protein product is CASSVNRGREQYF.

This clonotype was seen repeatedly, ten times or more. The chain joins TRBV2 to TRBJ1-5; a possible D gene is TRBD1 (6 bases). This CDR3 contains 15 residues. V gave up 7 bases and J gave up 3 bases, with 16 bases separating them. Germline V gene sequence: CDR1 SNHLY, CDR2 FYNNEI. In nucleotides, the CDR3 is TGTGCCAGCACTAAGAACGACAGGTTCAATCAGCCCCAGCATTTT. As protein: CASTKNDRFNQPQHF.

This clonotype was observed a handful of times. The J gene is TRBJ1-1, the V gene TRBV12-3 or TRBV12-4; D gene unclear. This CDR3 comprises 13 residues. Trimming shortened V by 7 bases and J by 4 bases, and 13 bases separated the two germline ends. The CDR3 loop reads CASTGYEVTEAFF. In DNA, the CDR3 is TGTGCCAGCACCGGGTACGAGGTCACTGAAGCTTTCTTT.

This clonotype was counted many times. The rearrangement uses TRBV5-1 and TRBJ1-5; D gene unclear. Germline assignment: CDR1 SGHRS and CDR2 YFSETQ. This CDR3 region has 14 residues. With 4 bases removed from V and 5 bases from J, the gap between germline ends came to 13 bases. The CDR3 nucleotides read TGCGCCAGCAGCCCGGAGGGCAGTCATCAGCCCCAGCATTTT. Translated, it gives CASSPEGSHQPQHF.